The 18 T cell receptor beta chains below come from one sample, sequenced in a study of blood T cell repertoires in COVID-19. Method: immunoSEQ multiplex PCR; TCRdb's copy keeps in-frame clones and lacks some. The top ten hold over 2% of the sample, which has 150,000 to 200,000 clones, 70% to 90% seen once. Sequencing input: peripheral blood. These receptors all stem from a woman over 75 with COVID-19, enrolled during active disease.

V is TRBV2 and J is TRBJ1-4; tentative D call: TRBD1 (6 bases). V was trimmed by 8 bases and J by 7 bases, leaving 14 bases between them. CDR3 size: 13 residues. Per germline, CDR1 SNHLY and CDR2 FYNNEI. DNA of the CDR3: TGTGCCAGCTACCGGACAGTCGTTGAAAAACTGTTTTTT. This sequence encodes CASYRTVVEKLFF. The variable domain in full, completed from reference TRBV2 and TRBJ1-4, reads EPEVTQTPSHQVTQMGQEVILRCVPISNHLYFYWYRQILGQKVEFLVSFYNNEISEKSEIFDDQFSVERPDGSNFTLKIRSTKLEDSAMYFCASYRTVVEKLFFGSGTQLSVL.

This clone was seen a few times. The chain couples TRBV5-5 to TRBJ1-6; D is uncertain. The V and J ends lost 1 base and 8 bases respectively, with 7 bases between them. The CDR3 covers 13 residues. CDR1 SGHKS and CDR2 YYEKEE come from the germline V gene (reference sequence). CDR3 sequence reads: CASSLISDSPLHF. The CDR3 DNA sequence: TGTGCCAGCAGCTTGATCAGTGATTCACCCCTCCACTTT.

This clone was recorded once. The rearrangement uses TRBV4-1 and TRBJ1-3; D is uncertain. From germline, CDR1 is MGHRA and CDR2 YSYEKL. There are 13 residues in the CDR3. V shed 4 bases and J shed 1 base, with 5 bases lying between them. Here the CDR3 DNA reads TGCGCCAGCAGCCGCGGTTCTGGAAACACCATATATTTT. Its protein is CASSRGSGNTIYF.

The chain couples TRBV19 to TRBJ1-1; no clear D gene. The CDR3 is 13 amino acids. Germline assignment: CDR1 LNHDA and CDR2 SQIVND (reference sequence). V was cut by 4 bases and J by 1 base, with 7 bases left in between. The CDR3 nucleotides read TGTGCCAGTAGTAATCGAGAGAACACTGAAGCTTTCTTT. It codes for CASSNRENTEAFF.

The chain recombines TRBV6-5 with TRBJ1-1; D not resolved. V was clipped by 6 bases and J by 6 bases, with 17 bases between them. CDR3 length equals 14 residues. Germline V gene lookup returns CDR1 MNHEY and CDR2 SVGAGI. The DNA of the CDR3 is TGTGCCAGCAGCCCCCGGCCGACTCGGGCTGAAGCTTTCTTT. Amino acid sequence: CASSPRPTRAEAFF.

A note on this clone: Other DNA variants within this sample encode the same CDR3. The chain recombines TRBV28 with TRBJ2-1; TRBD1 matches 9 bases. J was trimmed by 3 bases and V by 5 bases; bases with no gene match: 5. The CDR3 extends over 15 amino acids. Germline CDR1 reads MDHEN; CDR2 reads SYDVKM. CDR3 sequence: CASSPGTGNYNEQFF. The CDR3 DNA is TGTGCCAGCAGTCCCGGGACAGGGAACTACAATGAGCAGTTCTTC.

The V call is TRBV2, the J call TRBJ2-5; the D is unclear. V was cut by 7 bases and J by 5 bases, with 8 bases left in between. Looked up from germline, CDR1 is SNHLY and CDR2 is FYNNEI. The CDR3 is 11 residues long. CDR3 region: CASIGSETQYF. In nucleotides, the CDR3 is TGTGCCAGCATCGGTTCGGAGACCCAGTACTTC.

The chain couples TRBV5-1 to TRBJ2-5, with D possibly matching TRBD1 (5 bases). CDR1 and CDR2 (germline): SGHRS, YFSETQ. Trimming shortened V by 2 bases and J by 4 bases, and 12 bases separated the two germline ends. The CDR3 has 14 residues. The CDR3 region is CASSFKGVVETQYF. CDR3 sequence (DNA): TGCGCCAGCAGCTTTAAAGGGGTGGTAGAGACCCAGTACTTC. Drawing the rest from reference TRBV5-1 and TRBJ2-5, the complete variable domain is KAGVTQTPRYLIKTRGQQVTLSCSPISGHRSVSWYQQTPGQGLQFLFEYFSETQRNKGNFPGRFSGRQFSNSRSEMNVSTLELGDSALYLCASSFKGVVETQYFGPGTRLLVL.

The chain uses TRBV7-2 and TRBJ2-7; 8 bases are a match to TRBD2. This CDR3 comprises 15 residues. Trimming took 5 bases from V and 3 from J; bases not matched to a gene: 9. Germline lookup yields CDR1 SGHTA and CDR2 FQGNSA. The DNA of the CDR3 is TGTGCCAGCAGCGATCGTAGCGGGAACCTCTACGAGCAGTACTTC. Translated: CASSDRSGNLYEQYF.

The chain has TRBV11-3 and TRBJ2-7, with 14 bases aligning to TRBD2. The CDR3 contains 15 residues. Unmatched junction bases numbered 6, after V lost 5 bases and J lost 6 bases. Germline assignment: CDR1 SGHNT and CDR2 YENEEA. CDR3: CASSMGLAGAAEQYF. The CDR3 bases are TGTGCCAGCAGCATGGGACTAGCGGGAGCGGCCGAGCAGTACTTC.

Worth noting for this clone: Additional DNA sequences in this sample encode the identical CDR3. The chain combines TRBV3-1 (or the pseudogene TRBV3-2) with TRBJ2-7; D call uncertain. Germline V lookup: CDR1 LGHDT, CDR2 YNNKEL (reference sequence). The CDR3 length is 12 residues. With 2 bases removed from V and 2 bases from J, the gap between germline ends came to 4 bases. Here the CDR3 DNA reads TGTGCCAGCAGCCAACTTCCCTACGAGCAGTACTTC. Amino acid sequence: CASSQLPYEQYF.

The V gene is TRBV3-1 (or the pseudogene TRBV3-2), the J gene TRBJ2-3, with D tentatively TRBD2 (6 bases). Germline V gene data show CDR1 as LGHDT and CDR2 as YNNKEL (reference sequence). Trimming took 5 bases from V and 4 from J, leaving 10 bases between them. The CDR3 has 13 residues. The CDR3 loop is CASSIPGADTQYF. CDR3 sequence (DNA): TGTGCCAGCAGCATCCCGGGGGCAGATACGCAGTATTTT.

V usage is TRBV7-9 and J usage is TRBJ2-3; TRBD2 matches 8 bases. CDR3 size: 15 residues. The V gene end was trimmed by 2 bases and the J gene end by 4 bases; junction bases not matched to a gene: 5. The V gene's germline CDR1 is SEHNR and CDR2 FQNEAQ (reference sequence). The CDR3 region has the DNA TGTGCCAGCAGCTTAACCAGCGGGAGCGCAGATACGCAGTATTTT. It translates to CASSLTSGSADTQYF.

The V and J genes are TRBV18 and TRBJ1-2, with TRBD1 matching over 8 bases. The J segment lost 5 bases and the V segment lost 5 bases, leaving 4 bases of the junction unmatched. This CDR3 has 13 residues. Germline-derived CDR1 and CDR2 are KGHSH and LQKENI. The CDR3 nucleotides are TGTGCCAGCTCATTGGACAGGGTTTATGGCTACACCTTC. Translated: CASSLDRVYGYTF.

CDR3 DNA sequence: TGTGCCAGCAGCTTAGCGCGCAATTACAATGAGCAGTTCTTC. Protein: CASSLARNYNEQFF. The rearrangement joins TRBV7-8 to TRBJ2-1; D unresolved. The germline V and J ends were trimmed by 0 bases and 4 bases, with 7 bases remaining between them. Germline lookup yields CDR1 SGHVS and CDR2 FQNEAQ. The CDR3 has 14 residues.

This clone was observed a single time. This chain connects TRBV5-1 to TRBJ2-7; TRBD1 aligns across 10 bases. Losses at the gene ends were 4 bases for V and 1 base for J; bases not matched to a gene: 2. Germline CDR1 SGHRS, CDR2 YFSETQ. The CDR3 sequence is 14 residues long. The CDR3 bases are TGCGCCAGCAGCCAGGGACAGGGGTCCTACGAGCAGTACTTC. Translated: CASSQGQGSYEQYF.

This clone came up once. V gene TRBV9 combines with J gene TRBJ1-2; 10 nucleotides line up with TRBD1. Germline CDR1 SGDLS, CDR2 YYNGEE. The trim removed 4 bases at V and 0 bases at J, leaving 12 bases unmatched. The CDR3 is 18 residues long. The CDR3 DNA reads TGTGCCAGCAGCTCCCCGACAGGGGGCGAATCAGCTAACTATGGCTACACCTTC. It codes for CASSSPTGGESANYGYTF.

This sequence joins TRBV28 and TRBJ2-1, with 7 bases fitting TRBD2. V was clipped by 5 bases and J by 9 bases; unmatched bases: 13. The germline gives CDR1 MDHEN, CDR2 SYDVKM. CDR3 length: 15 amino acids. The CDR3 region is CASSPSVAGAGEQFF. The CDR3 DNA sequence: TGTGCCAGCAGTCCCTCGGTTGCGGGAGCCGGTGAGCAGTTCTTC.